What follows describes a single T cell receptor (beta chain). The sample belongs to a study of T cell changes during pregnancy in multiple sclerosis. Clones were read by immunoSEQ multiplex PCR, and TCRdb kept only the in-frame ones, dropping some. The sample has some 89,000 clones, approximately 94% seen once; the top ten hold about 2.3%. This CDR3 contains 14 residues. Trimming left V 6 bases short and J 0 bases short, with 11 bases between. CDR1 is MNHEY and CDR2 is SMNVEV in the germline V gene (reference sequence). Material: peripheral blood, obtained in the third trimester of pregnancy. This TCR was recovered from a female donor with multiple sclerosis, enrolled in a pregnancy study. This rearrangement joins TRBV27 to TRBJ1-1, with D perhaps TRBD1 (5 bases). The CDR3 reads CASSWGGMNTEAFF. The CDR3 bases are TGTGCCAGCAGCTGGGGCGGGATGAACACTGAAGCTTTCTTT.